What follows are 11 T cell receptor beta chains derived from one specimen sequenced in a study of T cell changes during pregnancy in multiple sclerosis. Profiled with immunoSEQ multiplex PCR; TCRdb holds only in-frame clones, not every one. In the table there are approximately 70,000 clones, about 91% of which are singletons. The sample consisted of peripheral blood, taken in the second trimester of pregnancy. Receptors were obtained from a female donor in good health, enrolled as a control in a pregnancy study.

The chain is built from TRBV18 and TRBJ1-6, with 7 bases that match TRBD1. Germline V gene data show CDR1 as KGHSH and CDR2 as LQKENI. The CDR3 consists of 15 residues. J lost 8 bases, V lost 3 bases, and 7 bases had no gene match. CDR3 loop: CASSPIGQGDSPLHF. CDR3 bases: TGTGCCAGCTCACCCATCGGGCAGGGGGATTCACCCCTCCACTTT.

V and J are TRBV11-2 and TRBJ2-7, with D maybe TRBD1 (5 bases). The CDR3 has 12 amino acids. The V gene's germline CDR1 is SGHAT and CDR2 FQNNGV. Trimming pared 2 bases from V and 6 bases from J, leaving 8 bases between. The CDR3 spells CASSLFDSEQYF. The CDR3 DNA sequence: TGTGCCAGCAGCTTATTCGACAGCGAGCAGTACTTC.

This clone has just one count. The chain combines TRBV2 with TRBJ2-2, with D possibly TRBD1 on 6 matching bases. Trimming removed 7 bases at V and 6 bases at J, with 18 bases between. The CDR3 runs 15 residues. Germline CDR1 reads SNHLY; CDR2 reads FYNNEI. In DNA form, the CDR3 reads TGTGCCAGCACGTCAACAGGGATCCTTCCCGGGGAGCTGTTTTTT. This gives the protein CASTSTGILPGELFF.

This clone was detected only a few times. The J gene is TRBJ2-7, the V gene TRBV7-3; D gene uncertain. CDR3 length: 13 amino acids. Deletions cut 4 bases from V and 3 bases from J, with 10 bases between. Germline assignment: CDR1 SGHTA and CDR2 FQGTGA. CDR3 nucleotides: TGTGCCAGCAGCTCCGATTCGGGCTACGAGCAGTACTTC. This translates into CASSSDSGYEQYF.

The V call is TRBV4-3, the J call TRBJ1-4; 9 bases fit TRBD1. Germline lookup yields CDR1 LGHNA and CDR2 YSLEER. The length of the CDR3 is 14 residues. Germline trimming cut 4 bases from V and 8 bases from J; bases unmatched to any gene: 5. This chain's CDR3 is CASSREDRGEKLFF. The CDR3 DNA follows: TGCGCCAGCAGCCGGGAGGACAGGGGAGAAAAACTGTTTTTT.

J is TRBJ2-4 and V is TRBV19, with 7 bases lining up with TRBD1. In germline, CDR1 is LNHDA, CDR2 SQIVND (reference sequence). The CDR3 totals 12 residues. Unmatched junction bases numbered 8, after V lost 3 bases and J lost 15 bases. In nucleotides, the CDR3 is TGTGCCAGTAGTATCGACAGGGTCCTTTCGTACTTC. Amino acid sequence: CASSIDRVLSYF.

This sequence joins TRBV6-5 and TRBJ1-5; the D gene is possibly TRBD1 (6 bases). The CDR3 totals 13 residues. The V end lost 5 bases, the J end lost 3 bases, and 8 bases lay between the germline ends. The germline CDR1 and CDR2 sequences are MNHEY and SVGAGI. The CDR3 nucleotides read TGTGCCAGCAGTAACAGGGACAATCAGCCCCAGCATTTT. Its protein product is CASSNRDNQPQHF.

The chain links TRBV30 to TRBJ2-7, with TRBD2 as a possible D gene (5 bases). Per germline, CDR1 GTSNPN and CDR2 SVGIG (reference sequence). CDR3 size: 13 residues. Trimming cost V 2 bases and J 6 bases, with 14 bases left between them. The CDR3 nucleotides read TGTGCCTGGAGTCCGGGCCCGGAGGTCGAGCAGTACTTC. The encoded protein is CAWSPGPEVEQYF. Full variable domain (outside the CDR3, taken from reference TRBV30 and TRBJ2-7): SQTIHQWPATLVQPVGSPLSLECTVEGTSNPNLYWYRQAAGRGLQLLFYSVGIGQISSEVPQNLSASRPQDRQFILSSKKLLLSDSGFYLCAWSPGPEVEQYFGPGTRLTVT.

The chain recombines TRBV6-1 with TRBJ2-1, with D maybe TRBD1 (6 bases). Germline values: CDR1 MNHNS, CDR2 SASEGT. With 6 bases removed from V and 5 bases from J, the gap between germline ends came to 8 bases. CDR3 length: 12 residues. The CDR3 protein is CASSRGDNEQFF. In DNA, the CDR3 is TGTGCCAGCAGCAGGGGCGACAATGAGCAGTTCTTC.

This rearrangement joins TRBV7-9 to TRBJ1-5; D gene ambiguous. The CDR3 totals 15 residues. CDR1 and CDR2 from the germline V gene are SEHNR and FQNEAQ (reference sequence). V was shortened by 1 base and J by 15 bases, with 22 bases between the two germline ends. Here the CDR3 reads CASSLDRNRISNLHF. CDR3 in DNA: TGTGCCAGCAGCTTAGATCGGAACAGAATAAGTAATCTGCATTTT.

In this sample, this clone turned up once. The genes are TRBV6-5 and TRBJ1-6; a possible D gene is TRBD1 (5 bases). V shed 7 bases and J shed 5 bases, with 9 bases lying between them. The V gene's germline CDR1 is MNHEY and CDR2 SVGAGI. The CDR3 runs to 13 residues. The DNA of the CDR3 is TGTGCCAGCATGGTGGGGCATAATTCACCCCTCCACTTT. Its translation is CASMVGHNSPLHF.